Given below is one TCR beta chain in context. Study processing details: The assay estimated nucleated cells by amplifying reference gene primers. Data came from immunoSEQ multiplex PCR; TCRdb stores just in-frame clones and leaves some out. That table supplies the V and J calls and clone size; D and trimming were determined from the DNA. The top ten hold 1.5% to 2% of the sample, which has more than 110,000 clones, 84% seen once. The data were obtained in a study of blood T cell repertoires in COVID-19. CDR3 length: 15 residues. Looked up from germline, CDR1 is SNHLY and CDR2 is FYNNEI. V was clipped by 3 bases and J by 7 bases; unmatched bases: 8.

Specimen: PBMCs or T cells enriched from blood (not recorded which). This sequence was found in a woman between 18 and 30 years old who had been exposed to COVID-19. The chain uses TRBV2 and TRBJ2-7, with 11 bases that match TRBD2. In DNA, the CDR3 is TGTGCCAGCAGTGACCTAGCGGGAGGAATAGGGGAGCAGTACTTC. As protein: CASSDLAGGIGEQYF.